Shown below are 26 T cell receptor beta chains from a single sample sequenced in a study of OX40 agonist ivuxolimab in advanced cancers. Repertoires were generated with immunoSEQ multiplex PCR, while TCRdb's copy carries only in-frame clones and drops some. This table holds 20,000 to 30,000 clones, 79% found once. The sample consisted of CD4+ or CD8+ T cells sorted from blood, taken in a trial of the OX40 agonist ivuxolimab. Source of these receptors: an adult with an advanced solid tumor such as melanoma, head and neck, liver or kidney cancer.

This chain links TRBV2 with TRBJ2-6; tentative D call: TRBD2 (6 bases). CDR3 length: 15 residues. Trimming removed 6 bases at V and 1 base at J, with 10 bases between. The V gene's germline CDR1 is SNHLY and CDR2 FYNNEI. The CDR3 DNA is TGTGCCAGCAGATCAGGGAGGTCTGGGGCCAACGTCCTGACTTTC. Translated, it gives CASRSGRSGANVLTF.

The V and J genes are TRBV27 and TRBJ2-6, with a tentative D call TRBD1 (6 bases). V was trimmed by 1 base and J by 0 bases, leaving 13 bases between them. The CDR3 has 18 residues. Germline V gene lookup returns CDR1 MNHEY and CDR2 SMNVEV (reference sequence). CDR3: CASSLYLGHGSGANVLTF. In DNA, the CDR3 is TGTGCCAGCAGTTTATATTTGGGACATGGCTCTGGGGCCAACGTCCTGACTTTC.

The chain couples TRBV6-1 to TRBJ1-2; D remains ambiguous. The CDR3 runs to 13 residues. Trimming left V 2 bases short and J 2 bases short, with 6 bases between. The V gene's germline CDR1 is MNHNS and CDR2 SASEGT. CDR3 amino acids: CASSETDNYGYTF. The CDR3 DNA sequence: TGTGCCAGCAGTGAAACAGACAACTATGGCTACACCTTC.

The chain joins TRBV9 to TRBJ2-7; 10 nucleotides match TRBD1. Germline V gives CDR1 SGDLS, CDR2 YYNGEE. V lost 0 bases, J lost 1 base, and 1 base stayed unmatched. This CDR3 comprises 15 residues. The CDR3 sequence is CASSVGTGGSYEQYF. The CDR3 bases are TGTGCCAGCAGCGTAGGGACAGGGGGTTCCTACGAGCAGTACTTC. The whole variable domain, remainder taken from reference TRBV9 and TRBJ2-7, is DSGVTQTPKHLITATGQRVTLRCSPRSGDLSVYWYQQSLDQGLQFLIQYYNGEERAKGNILERFSAQQFPDLHSELNLSSLELGDSALYFCASSVGTGGSYEQYFGPGTRLTVT.

This sequence joins TRBV6-1 and TRBJ1-2; D is ambiguous. CDR1 is MNHNS, CDR2 SASEGT, per germline. Trimming removed 0 bases from V and 7 bases from J, with 12 bases in between. The CDR3 loop spans 14 amino acids. CDR3 amino acids: CASSEAVRSLGYTF. The CDR3, as DNA: TGTGCCAGCAGTGAAGCTGTAAGATCTCTTGGCTACACCTTC.

The CDR3 is CASSYNEGQPQHF. The CDR3 DNA reads TGTGCCAGCAGCTACAATGAGGGACAGCCCCAGCATTTT. The chain recombines TRBV7-6 with TRBJ1-5; D uncertain. The CDR3 length is 13 residues. Between the trimmed V and J ends, which lost 4 bases and 7 bases, there was a span of 11 bases. Germline assignment: CDR1 SGHVS and CDR2 FNYEAQ.

The rearrangement links TRBV5-5 to TRBJ2-7; the D gene could be TRBD1 or TRBD2 (5 bases each). V lost 4 bases to trimming and J lost 6 bases, with 23 bases between them. The CDR3 spans 16 residues. Germline lookup yields CDR1 SGHKS and CDR2 YYEKEE (reference sequence). This CDR3 is CASSDQGVGVLSEQYF. CDR3 DNA: TGTGCCAGCAGCGACCAGGGAGTGGGAGTCTTGAGCGAGCAGTACTTC.

The genes are TRBV6-4 and TRBJ2-3; either TRBD1 or TRBD2 may fit D (5 bases each). The CDR3 extends over 14 amino acids. Germline lookup yields CDR1 MRHNA and CDR2 SNTAGT. Trimming removed 3 bases from V and 2 bases from J, with 9 bases in between. As DNA, the CDR3 is TGTGCCAGCAGTGAGGGGGACCACACAGATACGCAGTATTTT. Translation: CASSEGDHTDTQYF.

This clone has a single count. The V and J genes are TRBV4-1 and TRBJ2-5; D gene ambiguous. The germline V and J ends were trimmed by 1 base and 3 bases, with 12 bases remaining between them. Germline V gene lookup returns CDR1 MGHRA and CDR2 YSYEKL. The CDR3 covers 15 residues. The CDR3 spells CASSQATDHEETQYF. For the CDR3, the DNA is TGCGCCAGCAGCCAAGCAACGGATCATGAAGAGACCCAGTACTTC.

The V gene is TRBV10-3, the J gene TRBJ1-1; D is uncertain. The CDR3 is made up of 13 amino acids. From germline, CDR1 is ENHRY and CDR2 SYGVKD. Trimming removed 4 bases at V and 4 bases at J, with 10 bases between. This chain's CDR3 is CAISVEESTEAFF. In DNA, the CDR3 is TGTGCCATCAGTGTTGAGGAGTCCACTGAAGCTTTCTTT.

This chain joins TRBV30 and TRBJ1-6, with 9 bases identical to TRBD1. This CDR3 is 17 amino acids long. J lost 10 bases, V lost 5 bases, and 18 bases had no gene match. Germline V gene lookup returns CDR1 GTSNPN and CDR2 SVGIG (reference sequence). The CDR3 nucleotides are TGTGCCTGGGCGCTAAACAGGGGGCGCTTTACTTTCTCACCCCTCCACTTT. It encodes CAWALNRGRFTFSPLHF.

Details on this clone: In this CDR3 the conserved last residue, phenylalanine or tryptophan, is missing, so a read error is likely. This sequence joins TRBV19 and TRBJ1-2; D is possibly TRBD1 (5 bases). The CDR3 sequence is 14 residues long. The ends were cut back, 3 bases at V and 4 bases at J, with 12 bases in the middle. The germline V gene encodes CDR1 LNHDA and CDR2 SQIVND (reference sequence). For the CDR3, the DNA is TGTGCCAGTAGTATCCCAGGGAATTTCTATGGCTACACCCTC. Translating gives CASSIPGNFYGYTL.

This clone has only one observation. This chain uses TRBV25-1 with TRBJ2-1; 9 positions agree with TRBD2. From germline, CDR1 is MGHDK and CDR2 SYGVNS. Trimming took 0 bases from V and 7 from J; bases not matched to a gene: 7. The CDR3 has 16 residues. The CDR3 region has the DNA TGTGCCAGCAGTGAATACGGGCGGGGGGGCCGGAATGAGCAGTTCTTC. It specifies CASSEYGRGGRNEQFF. Full variable domain (missing parts from reference TRBV25-1 and TRBJ2-1): EADIYQTPRYLVIGTGKKITLECSQTMGHDKMYWYQQDPGMELHLIHYSYGVNSTEKGDLSSESTVSRIRTEHFPLTLESARPSHTSQYLCASSEYGRGGRNEQFFGPGTRLTVL.

The rearrangement links TRBV4-1 to TRBJ1-4; D might be TRBD1 (6 bases). In germline, CDR1 is MGHRA, CDR2 YSYEKL. This CDR3 is 15 amino acids long. V was cut by 0 bases and J by 2 bases, with 7 bases left in between. DNA for the CDR3: TGCGCCAGCAGCCAAGATGGGGGCACTAATGAAAAACTGTTTTTT. This codes for CASSQDGGTNEKLFF.

A single count supports this clone. The chain employs TRBV7-9 and TRBJ1-1; D remains unclear. The CDR3 totals 13 residues. Trimming pared 3 bases from V and 1 base from J, leaving 6 bases between. Germline lookup yields CDR1 SEHNR and CDR2 FQNEAQ (reference sequence). The CDR3 is CASSFIPNTEAFF. CDR3 DNA: TGTGCCAGCAGCTTCATCCCGAACACTGAAGCTTTCTTT. The whole variable domain, filled in from reference TRBV7-9 and TRBJ1-1, reads DTGVSQNPRHKITKRGQNVTFRCDPISEHNRLYWYRQTLGQGPEFLTYFQNEAQLEKSRLLSDRFSAERPKGSFSTLEIQRTEQGDSAMYLCASSFIPNTEAFFGQGTRLTVV.

The rearrangement links TRBV4-1 to TRBJ2-7; D is unresolved. V dropped 1 base and J dropped 2 bases, with 6 bases sitting between them. This CDR3 comprises 13 residues. In germline, CDR1 is MGHRA, CDR2 YSYEKL. CDR3 DNA sequence: TGCGCCAGCAGCCAAGGACCAGCCTACGAGCAGTACTTC. Its protein is CASSQGPAYEQYF.

The gene calls are TRBV29-1 and TRBJ1-2; TRBD1 matches 7 bases. Germline V gene sequence: CDR1 SQVTM, CDR2 ANQGSEA. The CDR3 loop spans 14 amino acids. Trimming took 4 bases from V and 2 from J; bases not matched to a gene: 7. The CDR3 DNA sequence: TGCAGCGTTGGGGGGTCGACAGGGAACTATGGCTACACCTTC. The encoded protein is CSVGGSTGNYGYTF.

V and J are TRBV4-2 and TRBJ2-1; 8 nucleotides match TRBD2. Germline assignment: CDR1 LGHNA and CDR2 YNFKEQ. The CDR3 loop spans 16 amino acids. Trimming removed 1 base from V and 4 bases from J; junction bases left unmatched: 6. The CDR3 DNA follows: TGTGCCAGCAGCCAAGTGGAGCGGGGGTTATACAATGAGCAGTTCTTC. This sequence encodes CASSQVERGLYNEQFF.

The chain employs TRBV7-9 and TRBJ1-2, with D perhaps TRBD1 (5 bases). V was clipped by 5 bases and J by 4 bases, with 14 bases between them. CDR1 is SEHNR, CDR2 FQNEAQ, per germline (reference sequence). This CDR3 spans 14 amino acids. This CDR3 reads CASSQEGSSYGYTF. The CDR3 nucleotides read TGTGCCAGCAGCCAGGAGGGGTCGTCCTATGGCTACACCTTC.

The DNA for the CDR3 is TGCAGCGTTGATTGGATTGGGAGGGGGACTAACTATGGCTACACCTTC. It codes for CSVDWIGRGTNYGYTF. V is TRBV29-1 and J is TRBJ1-2; perhaps TRBD1 as D (6 bases). Germline CDR1 is SQVTM and CDR2 is ANQGSEA. Trimming removed 3 bases at V and 0 bases at J, with 17 bases between. The length of the CDR3 is 16 residues.

The V and J genes are TRBV4-1 and TRBJ1-1; 7 bases map to TRBD1. CDR1 is MGHRA, CDR2 YSYEKL, per germline. CDR3 length equals 15 residues. J was trimmed by 5 bases and V by 0 bases; bases with no gene match: 6. The CDR3 nucleotides read TGCGCCAGCAGCCAAGACCCGACAGGGAAAACTGAAGCTTTCTTT. It is translated as CASSQDPTGKTEAFF.

V gene TRBV6-6 combines with J gene TRBJ2-5, with D hard to call. This CDR3 region has 16 residues. From germline, CDR1 is MNHNY and CDR2 SVGAGI (reference sequence). Trimming shortened V by 4 bases and J by 1 base, and 16 bases separated the two germline ends. As DNA, the CDR3 is TGTGCCAGCAGTTTTTCCCTGGGAAACCGCCAAGAGACCCAGTACTTC. Encoded protein: CASSFSLGNRQETQYF.

The rearrangement links TRBV4-1 to TRBJ1-2, with D uncertain. The germline V gene has CDR1 MGHRA and CDR2 YSYEKL. V was pared by 4 bases and J by 8 bases, with 17 bases between. The CDR3 runs to 14 residues. CDR3: CASSPTIGGSGYTF. The CDR3, as DNA: TGCGCCAGCAGCCCTACAATTGGAGGCTCGGGCTACACCTTC.

V and J are TRBV10-3 and TRBJ1-3; unclear D gene. The CDR3 runs to 13 residues. V lost 6 bases, J lost 2 bases, and 8 bases lay in between. From germline, CDR1 is ENHRY and CDR2 SYGVKD. CDR3 in DNA: TGTGCCATCAGAGGGAGGGCTGGAAACACCATATATTTT. Translation gives CAIRGRAGNTIYF.

V usage is TRBV29-1 and J usage is TRBJ1-4; 8 bases fit TRBD1. Germline trimming cut 5 bases from V and 8 bases from J; bases unmatched to any gene: 7. The CDR3 loop spans 13 amino acids. Germline V gene data show CDR1 as SQVTM and CDR2 as ANQGSEA. CDR3 coding DNA: TGCAGCGTTCGGACAGGGTTGGGGGAAAAACTGTTTTTT. It is translated as CSVRTGLGEKLFF.

V gene TRBV28 combines with J gene TRBJ1-1; D gene ambiguous. The V gene's germline CDR1 is MDHEN and CDR2 SYDVKM. The CDR3 covers 15 residues. The germline V and J ends were trimmed by 0 bases and 1 base, with 9 bases remaining between them. The CDR3 DNA reads TGTGCCAGCAGTTTATGGGGGTCCAGGAACACTGAAGCTTTCTTT. Its translation: CASSLWGSRNTEAFF.